This entry is about one T cell receptor (beta chain). Its antigen is currently unknown. This sample stems from a study of graft-versus-host responses after intestinal transplantation. Whole-study context: Multivisceral, liver-intestinal, or isolated intestinal transplants were given to recipients. Induction using anti-thymocyte globulin, followed by tacrolimus and steroids for roughly 3 years, was given to all recipients.

Germline V lookup: CDR1 SNHLY, CDR2 FYNNEI. Trimming took off 5 bases at V and 0 bases at J, with 13 bases between the two ends. The CDR3 sequence is 15 residues long. The study's findings and limits: Individuals carrying graft-donor T cell macrochimerism showed high graft-versus-host to host-versus-graft clonal ratios in allografts. Circulating GvH clones peaking coincided with falling HvG clones soon after transplant.

The assay was immunoSEQ multiplex PCR, and TCRdb's table has in-frame clones only and misses some. In the table there are 89,000 or so clones, 80% to 85% of which are singletons. V gene TRBV2 combines with J gene TRBJ1-1; D is possibly TRBD1 (5 bases). The sample was unstimulated CD4+ T cells sorted from spleen or lymph node cells, taken before intestinal transplant. The TCR originated in a human donor who received an intestinal transplant. Here the CDR3 DNA reads TGTGCCAGCAGTTGGGGCGCGGCTATGAACACTGAAGCTTTCTTT. This sequence encodes CASSWGAAMNTEAFF.